These 9 T cell receptor beta chains were all obtained from the same sample, sequenced in a study of graft-versus-host responses after intestinal transplantation. Which antigens these TCRs recognize remains unknown. The table came from immunoSEQ multiplex PCR; TCRdb's copy has only in-frame clones and leaves some out. The sample comprises roughly 30,000 clones, about 80% of which are singletons, and around a fifth rests with the top ten. Sample: unstimulated CD8+ T cells sorted from spleen or lymph node cells, taken before intestinal transplant. The source is a human donor who received an intestinal transplant.

The chain links TRBV4-1 to TRBJ2-7; perhaps TRBD1 as D (6 bases). There are 14 residues in the CDR3. V was pared by 3 bases and J by 4 bases, with 13 bases between. Germline V gene lookup returns CDR1 MGHRA and CDR2 YSYEKL. The CDR3 nucleotides read TGCGCCAGCAGCCAGGCTCTGGGGGCTTACGAGCAGTACTTC. Translated: CASSQALGAYEQYF.

The V and J genes are TRBV6-1 and TRBJ2-1; 8 nucleotides align to TRBD1. CDR1 and CDR2 from the germline V gene are MNHNS and SASEGT. This CDR3 is 15 amino acids long. Trimming took 4 bases from V and 0 from J; bases not matched to a gene: 2. The CDR3 region has the DNA TGTGCCAGCAGTGGAGGGACAGGCTCCTACAATGAGCAGTTCTTC. It is translated as CASSGGTGSYNEQFF.

The V and J genes are TRBV2 and TRBJ2-7; D might be TRBD1 (6 bases). Trimming left V 0 bases short and J 2 bases short, with 17 bases between. The CDR3 extends over 17 amino acids. Per germline, CDR1 SNHLY and CDR2 FYNNEI. The CDR3 nucleotides are TGTGCCAGCAGTGAAGCCTACAGGGTTGGCTTAACCTACGAGCAGTACTTC. The encoded protein is CASSEAYRVGLTYEQYF. Together with reference TRBV2 and TRBJ2-7, the CDR3 gives the full variable domain: EPEVTQTPSHQVTQMGQEVILRCVPISNHLYFYWYRQILGQKVEFLVSFYNNEISEKSEIFDDQFSVERPDGSNFTLKIRSTKLEDSAMYFCASSEAYRVGLTYEQYFGPGTRLTVT.

Here the CDR3 DNA reads TGTGCCAGCAGGCCCGGGACAGGTAACTCTGGGGCCAACGTCCTGACTTTC. This sequence encodes CASRPGTGNSGANVLTF. This rearrangement joins TRBV7-9 to TRBJ2-6; 8 bases are a match to TRBD1. The CDR3 spans 17 residues. The junction had 7 bases not matched to a gene; V was cut back by 6 bases and J by 0 bases. Germline V gene sequence: CDR1 SEHNR, CDR2 FQNEAQ (reference sequence). The full variable domain, rest sourced from reference TRBV7-9 and TRBJ2-6, is DTGVSQNPRHKITKRGQNVTFRCDPISEHNRLYWYRQTLGQGPEFLTYFQNEAQLEKSRLLSDRFSAERPKGSFSTLEIQRTEQGDSAMYLCASRPGTGNSGANVLTFGAGSRLTVL.

The chain employs TRBV5-5 and TRBJ2-7; D gene uncertain. Trimming pared 4 bases from V and 1 base from J, leaving 6 bases between. This CDR3 comprises 12 residues. The V gene's germline CDR1 is SGHKS and CDR2 YYEKEE (reference sequence). DNA of the CDR3: TGTGCCAGCAGCCTAAGATCCTACGAGCAGTACTTC. It codes for CASSLRSYEQYF.

CDR3 sequence reads: CASSSGTGPYEQYF. CDR3 bases: TGTGCCAGTAGTTCCGGGACAGGGCCCTACGAGCAGTACTTC. The chain recombines TRBV19 with TRBJ2-7; 9 positions match TRBD1. Germline values: CDR1 LNHDA, CDR2 SQIVND (reference sequence). Trimming at V came to 5 bases and at J to 2 bases, leaving 4 bases not matched to a gene. The CDR3 consists of 14 residues.

The chain combines TRBV9 with TRBJ2-2; 8 bases agree with TRBD1. The V gene's germline CDR1 is SGDLS and CDR2 YYNGEE. The CDR3 contains 15 residues. The V gene end was trimmed by 5 bases and the J gene end by 2 bases; junction bases not matched to a gene: 5. DNA of the CDR3: TGTGCCAGCAGTTCGACAGGGGTAAACACCGGGGAGCTGTTTTTT. Amino acid sequence: CASSSTGVNTGELFF. Variable domain in full (rest from reference TRBV9 and TRBJ2-2): DSGVTQTPKHLITATGQRVTLRCSPRSGDLSVYWYQQSLDQGLQFLIQYYNGEERAKGNILERFSAQQFPDLHSELNLSSLELGDSALYFCASSSTGVNTGELFFGEGSRLTVL.

The chain links TRBV6-5 to TRBJ2-7; D remains ambiguous. The ends were cut back, 4 bases at V and 6 bases at J, with 7 bases in the middle. The CDR3 runs to 11 residues. CDR1 and CDR2 (germline): MNHEY, SVGAGI. For the CDR3, the DNA is TGTGCCAGCAGTTTTGGCTCCGAGCAGTACTTC. This translates into CASSFGSEQYF.

This clone showed up just a few times. This chain uses TRBV2 with TRBJ1-1, with D perhaps TRBD1 (6 bases). Germline V gene data show CDR1 as SNHLY and CDR2 as FYNNEI. There are 16 residues in the CDR3. V lost 4 bases and J 2 bases, leaving 17 bases between the germline ends. CDR3 nucleotide sequence: TGTGCCAGCAGTGGAGGGAACAGGGTCACAAACACTGAAGCTTTCTTT. It codes for CASSGGNRVTNTEAFF.